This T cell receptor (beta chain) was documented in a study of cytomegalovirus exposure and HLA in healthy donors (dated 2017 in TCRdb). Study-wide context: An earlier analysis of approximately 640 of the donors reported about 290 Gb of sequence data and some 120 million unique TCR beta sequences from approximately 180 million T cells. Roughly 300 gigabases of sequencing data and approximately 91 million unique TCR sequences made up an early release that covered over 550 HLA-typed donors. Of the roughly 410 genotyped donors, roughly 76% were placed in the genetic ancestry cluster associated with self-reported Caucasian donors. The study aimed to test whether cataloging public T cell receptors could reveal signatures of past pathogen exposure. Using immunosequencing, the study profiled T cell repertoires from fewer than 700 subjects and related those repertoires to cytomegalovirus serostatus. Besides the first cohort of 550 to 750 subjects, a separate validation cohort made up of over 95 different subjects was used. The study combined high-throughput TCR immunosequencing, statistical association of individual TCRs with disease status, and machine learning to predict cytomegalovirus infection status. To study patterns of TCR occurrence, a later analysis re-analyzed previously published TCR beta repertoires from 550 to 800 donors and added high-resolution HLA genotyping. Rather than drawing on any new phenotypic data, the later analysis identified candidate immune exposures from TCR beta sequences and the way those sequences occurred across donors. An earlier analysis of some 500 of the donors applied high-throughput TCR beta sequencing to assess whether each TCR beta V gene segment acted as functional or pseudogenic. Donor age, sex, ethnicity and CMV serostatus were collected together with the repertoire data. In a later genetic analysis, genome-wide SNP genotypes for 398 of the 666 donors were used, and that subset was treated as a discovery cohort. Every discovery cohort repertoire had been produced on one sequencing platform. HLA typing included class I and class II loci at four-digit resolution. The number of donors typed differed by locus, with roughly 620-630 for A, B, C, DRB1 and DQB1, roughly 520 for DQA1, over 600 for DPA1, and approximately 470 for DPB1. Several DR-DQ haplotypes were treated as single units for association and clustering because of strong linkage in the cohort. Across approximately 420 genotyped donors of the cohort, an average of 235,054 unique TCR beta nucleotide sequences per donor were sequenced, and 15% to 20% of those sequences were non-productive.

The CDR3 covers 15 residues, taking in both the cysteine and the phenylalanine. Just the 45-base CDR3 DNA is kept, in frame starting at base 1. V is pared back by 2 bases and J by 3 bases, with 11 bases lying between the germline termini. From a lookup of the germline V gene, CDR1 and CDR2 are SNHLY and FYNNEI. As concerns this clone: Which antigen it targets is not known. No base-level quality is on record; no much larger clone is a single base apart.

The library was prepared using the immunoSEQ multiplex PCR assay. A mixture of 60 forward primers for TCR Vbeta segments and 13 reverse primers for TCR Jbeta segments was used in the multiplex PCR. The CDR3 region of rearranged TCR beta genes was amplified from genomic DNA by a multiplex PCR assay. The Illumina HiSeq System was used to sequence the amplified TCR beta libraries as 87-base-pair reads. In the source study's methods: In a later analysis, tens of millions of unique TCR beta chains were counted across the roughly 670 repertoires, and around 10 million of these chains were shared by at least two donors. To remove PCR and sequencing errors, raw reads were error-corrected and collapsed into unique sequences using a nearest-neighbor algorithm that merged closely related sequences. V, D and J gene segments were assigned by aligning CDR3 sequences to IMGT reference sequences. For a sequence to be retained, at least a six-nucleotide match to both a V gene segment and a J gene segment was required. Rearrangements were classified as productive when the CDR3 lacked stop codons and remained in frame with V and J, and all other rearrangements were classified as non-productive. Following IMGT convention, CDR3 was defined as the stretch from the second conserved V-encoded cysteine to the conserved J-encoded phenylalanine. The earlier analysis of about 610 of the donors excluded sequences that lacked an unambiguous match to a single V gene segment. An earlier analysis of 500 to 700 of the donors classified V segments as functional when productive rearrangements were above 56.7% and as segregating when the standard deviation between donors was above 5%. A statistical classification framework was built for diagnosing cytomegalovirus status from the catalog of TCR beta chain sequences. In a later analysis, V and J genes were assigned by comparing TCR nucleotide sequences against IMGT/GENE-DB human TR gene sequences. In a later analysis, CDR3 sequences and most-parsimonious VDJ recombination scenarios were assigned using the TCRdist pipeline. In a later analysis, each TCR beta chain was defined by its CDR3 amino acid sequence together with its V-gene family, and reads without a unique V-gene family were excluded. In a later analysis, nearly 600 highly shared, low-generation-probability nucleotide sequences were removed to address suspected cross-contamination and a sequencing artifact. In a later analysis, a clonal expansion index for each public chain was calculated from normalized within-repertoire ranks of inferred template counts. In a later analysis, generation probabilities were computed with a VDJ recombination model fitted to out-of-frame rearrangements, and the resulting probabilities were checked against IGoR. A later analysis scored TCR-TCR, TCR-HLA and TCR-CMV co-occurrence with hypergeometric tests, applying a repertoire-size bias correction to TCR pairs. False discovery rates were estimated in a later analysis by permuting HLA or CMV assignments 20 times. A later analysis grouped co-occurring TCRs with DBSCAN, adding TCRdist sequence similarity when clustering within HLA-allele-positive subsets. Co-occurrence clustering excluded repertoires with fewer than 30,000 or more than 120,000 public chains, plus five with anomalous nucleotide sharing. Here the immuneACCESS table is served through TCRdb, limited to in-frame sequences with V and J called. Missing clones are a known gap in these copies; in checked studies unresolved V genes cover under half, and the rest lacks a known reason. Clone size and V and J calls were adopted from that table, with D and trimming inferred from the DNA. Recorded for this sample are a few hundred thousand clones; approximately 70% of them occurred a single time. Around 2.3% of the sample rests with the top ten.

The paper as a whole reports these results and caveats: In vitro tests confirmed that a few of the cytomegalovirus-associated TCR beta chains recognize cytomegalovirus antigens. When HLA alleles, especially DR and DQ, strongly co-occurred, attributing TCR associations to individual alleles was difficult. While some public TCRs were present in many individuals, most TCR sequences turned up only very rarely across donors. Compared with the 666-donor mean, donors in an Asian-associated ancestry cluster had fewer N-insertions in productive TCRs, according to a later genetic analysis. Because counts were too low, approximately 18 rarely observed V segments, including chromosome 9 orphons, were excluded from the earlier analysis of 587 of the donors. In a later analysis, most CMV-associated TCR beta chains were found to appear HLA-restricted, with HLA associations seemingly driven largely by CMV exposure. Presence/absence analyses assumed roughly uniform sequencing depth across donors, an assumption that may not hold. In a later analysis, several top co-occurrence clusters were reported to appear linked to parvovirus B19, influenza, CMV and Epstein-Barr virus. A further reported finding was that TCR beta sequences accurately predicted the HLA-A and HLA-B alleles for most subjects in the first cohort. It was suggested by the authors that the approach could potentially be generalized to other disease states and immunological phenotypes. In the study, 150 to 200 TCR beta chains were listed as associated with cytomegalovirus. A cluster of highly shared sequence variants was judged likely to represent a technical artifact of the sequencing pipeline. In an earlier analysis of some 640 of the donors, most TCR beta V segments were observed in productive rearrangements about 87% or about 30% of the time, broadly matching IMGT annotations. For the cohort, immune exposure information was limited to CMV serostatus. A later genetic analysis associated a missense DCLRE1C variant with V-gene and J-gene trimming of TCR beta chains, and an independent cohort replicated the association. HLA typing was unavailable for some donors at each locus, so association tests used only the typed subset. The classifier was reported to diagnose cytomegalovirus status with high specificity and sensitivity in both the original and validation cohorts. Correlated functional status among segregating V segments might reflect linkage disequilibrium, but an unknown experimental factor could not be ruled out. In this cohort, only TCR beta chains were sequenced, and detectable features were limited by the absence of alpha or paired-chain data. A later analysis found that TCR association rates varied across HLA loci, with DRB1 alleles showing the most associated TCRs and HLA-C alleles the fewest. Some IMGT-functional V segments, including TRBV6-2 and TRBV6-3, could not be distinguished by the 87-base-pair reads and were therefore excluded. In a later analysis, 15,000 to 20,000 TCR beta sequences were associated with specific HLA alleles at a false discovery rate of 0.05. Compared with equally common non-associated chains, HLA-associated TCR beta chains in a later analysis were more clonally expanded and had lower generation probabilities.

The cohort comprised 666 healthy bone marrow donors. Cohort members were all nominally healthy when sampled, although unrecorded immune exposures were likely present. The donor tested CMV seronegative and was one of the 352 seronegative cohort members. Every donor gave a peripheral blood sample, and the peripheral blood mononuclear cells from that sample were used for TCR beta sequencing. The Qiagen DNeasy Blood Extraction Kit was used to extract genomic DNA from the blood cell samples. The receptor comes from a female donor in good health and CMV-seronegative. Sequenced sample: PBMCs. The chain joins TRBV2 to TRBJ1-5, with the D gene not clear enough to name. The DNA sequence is TGTGCCAGCAGTGAACTGGCAGACAACAATCAGCCCCAGCATTTT. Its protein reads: CASSELADNNQPQHF. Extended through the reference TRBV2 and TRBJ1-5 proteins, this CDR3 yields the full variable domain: EPEVTQTPSHQVTQMGQEVILRCVPISNHLYFYWYRQILGQKVEFLVSFYNNEISEKSEIFDDQFSVERPDGSNFTLKIRSTKLEDSAMYFCASSELADNNQPQHFGDGTRLSIL.